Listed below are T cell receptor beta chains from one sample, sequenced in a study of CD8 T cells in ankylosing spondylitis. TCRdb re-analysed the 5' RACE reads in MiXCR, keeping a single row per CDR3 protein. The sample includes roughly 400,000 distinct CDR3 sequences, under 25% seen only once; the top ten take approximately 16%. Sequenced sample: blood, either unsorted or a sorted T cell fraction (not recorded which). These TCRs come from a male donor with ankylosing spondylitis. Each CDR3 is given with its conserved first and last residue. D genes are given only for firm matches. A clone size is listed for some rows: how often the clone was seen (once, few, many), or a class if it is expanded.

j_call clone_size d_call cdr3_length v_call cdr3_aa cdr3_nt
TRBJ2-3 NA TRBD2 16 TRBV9 CASSVGSGSYLDTQYF TGTGCCAGCAGCGTAGGTAGCGGGAGTTACCTCGATACGCAGTATTTT
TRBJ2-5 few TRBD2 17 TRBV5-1 CASSLAGLAGNGETQYF TGCGCCAGCAGCTTGGCGGGACTAGCGGGGAATGGAGAGACCCAGTACTTC
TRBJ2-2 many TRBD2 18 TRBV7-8 CASSLPPRGRAGTGELFF TGTGCCAGCAGCTTACCCCCCCGGGGGAGGGCGGGCACCGGGGAGCTGTTTTTT
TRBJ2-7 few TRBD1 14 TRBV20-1 CSARGGQGLDEQYF TGCAGTGCTAGAGGGGGACAGGGACTGGACGAGCAGTACTTC
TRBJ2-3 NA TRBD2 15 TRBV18 CASSGLAASTDTQYF TGTGCCAGCTCAGGCCTAGCGGCTAGCACAGATACGCAGTATTTT
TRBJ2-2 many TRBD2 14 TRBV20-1 CSARAGGNTGELFF TGCAGTGCTAGAGCGGGAGGAAACACCGGGGAGCTGTTTTTT
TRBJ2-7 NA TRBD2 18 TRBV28 CASRATGLAGDYSYEQYF TGTGCCAGCAGGGCTACGGGACTAGCGGGAGACTACTCCTACGAGCAGTACTTC
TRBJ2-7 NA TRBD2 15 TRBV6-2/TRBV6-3 CASSYGLAGVGEQYF TGTGCCAGCAGTTACGGTCTAGCGGGAGTGGGCGAGCAGTACTTC
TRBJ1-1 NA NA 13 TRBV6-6 CASRGAVNTEAFF TGTGCCAGCCGGGGGGCCGTGAACACTGAAGCTTTCTTT
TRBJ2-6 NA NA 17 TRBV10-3 CAISQAGIHAGANVLTF TGTGCCATCAGTCAGGCGGGGATTCACGCTGGGGCCAACGTCCTGACTTTC
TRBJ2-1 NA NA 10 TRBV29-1 CSATEDEQFF TGCAGCGCCACAGAAGACGAGCAGTTCTTC
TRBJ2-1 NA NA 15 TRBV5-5 CASSLGRGDYNEQFF TGTGCCAGCAGCTTGGGGCGGGGAGATTACAATGAGCAGTTCTTC
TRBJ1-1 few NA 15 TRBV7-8 CASGQIDGLNTEAFF TGTGCCAGCGGTCAAATAGACGGGCTGAACACTGAAGCTTTCTTT
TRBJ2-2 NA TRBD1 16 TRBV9 CASSALTGGDTGELFF TGTGCCAGCAGCGCCTTGACAGGGGGCGACACCGGGGAGCTGTTTTTT
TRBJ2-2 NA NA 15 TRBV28 CASSLPGVLTGELFF TGTGCCAGCAGTTTACCAGGGGTCCTCACCGGGGAGCTGTTTTTT
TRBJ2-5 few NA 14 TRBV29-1 CSFSLTGLQETQYF TGCAGCTTTAGCTTGACAGGCCTTCAAGAGACCCAGTACTTC
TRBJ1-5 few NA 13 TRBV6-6 CASSYRPTQPQHF TGTGCCAGCAGTTACCGGCCTACTCAGCCCCAGCATTTT
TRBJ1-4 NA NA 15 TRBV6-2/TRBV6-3 CASSYYGGVSEKLFF TGTGCCAGCAGTTACTACGGGGGCGTGAGTGAAAAACTGTTTTTT
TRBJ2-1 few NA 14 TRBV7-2 CASSSRIANAEQFF TGTGCCAGCAGCTCTCGGATCGCAAACGCTGAGCAGTTCTTC
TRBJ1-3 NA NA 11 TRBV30 CACRIGNTIYF TGTGCCTGCCGAATTGGAAACACCATATATTTT
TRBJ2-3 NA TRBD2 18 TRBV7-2 CASSLRLAGDPSTDTQYF TGTGCCAGCAGCTTACGGCTAGCGGGGGACCCTAGCACAGATACGCAGTATTTT
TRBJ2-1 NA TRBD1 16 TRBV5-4 CASTRDRGQNYNEQFF TGTGCCAGCACCCGGGACAGGGGGCAAAACTACAATGAGCAGTTCTTC
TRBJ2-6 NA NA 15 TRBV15 CATSREGFGANVLTF TGTGCCACCAGCAGAGAGGGGTTCGGGGCCAACGTCCTGACTTTC
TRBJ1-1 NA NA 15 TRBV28 CASSSSTSIDTEAFF TGTGCCAGCAGTTCATCTACCTCTATTGACACTGAAGCTTTCTTT
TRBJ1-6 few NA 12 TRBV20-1 CSPRQGRSPLHF TGCAGTCCCCGGCAGGGAAGGTCACCCCTCCACTTT
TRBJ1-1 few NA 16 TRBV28 CASTQPGFRPNTEAFF TGTGCCAGCACCCAACCCGGATTTAGGCCTAACACTGAAGCTTTCTTT